The 28 T cell receptor beta chains presented below share a single source sample, sequenced in a study of blood T cell repertoires in COVID-19. The data were produced by immunoSEQ multiplex PCR, yet TCRdb's version contains in-frame clones alone and is incomplete. The table lists around 400,000 clones, about 87% of them singletons. The sample consisted of peripheral blood. The receptor set was obtained from a woman aged 55-70 years with COVID-19, enrolled during active disease.

CDR3 DNA: TGTGCCAGCAGTGTTGTGCGGGGTACAGATACGCAGTATTTT. Protein product: CASSVVRGTDTQYF. The rearrangement uses TRBV2 and TRBJ2-3; tentatively, D is TRBD2 (6 bases). The V end lost 4 bases, the J end lost 3 bases, and 11 bases lay between the germline ends. The germline CDR1 and CDR2 sequences are SNHLY and FYNNEI. This CDR3 is 14 amino acids long.

There are a few counts of this clone. The chain recombines TRBV27 with TRBJ2-1; 7 nucleotides line up with TRBD1. V shed 3 bases, J shed 7 bases, and the junction held 3 bases outside the gene matches. The CDR3 is 13 residues long. Looked up from germline, CDR1 is MNHEY and CDR2 is SMNVEV (reference sequence). The CDR3 nucleotides read TGTGCCAGCAGTTTGGCAGGGGGTAATGAGCAGTTCTTC. As protein: CASSLAGGNEQFF.

The rearrangement links TRBV18 to TRBJ2-4; 9 bases map to TRBD2. CDR3 length: 15 residues. The V gene's germline CDR1 is KGHSH and CDR2 LQKENI. J was trimmed by 5 bases and V by 4 bases; bases with no gene match: 6. The CDR3 bases are TGTGCCAGCTCACTATTTGTAGCGGGGGAAAACATTCAGTACTTC. Protein sequence: CASSLFVAGENIQYF.

This chain connects TRBV7-6 to TRBJ2-2; TRBD1 matches 8 bases. V trimming: 1 base; J trimming: 4 bases; junction bases outside the gene matches: 11. The CDR3 spans 18 residues. The V gene's germline CDR1 is SGHVS and CDR2 FNYEAQ. The CDR3 here is CASSLGWPTGGSTGELFF. As DNA, the CDR3 is TGTGCCAGCAGCTTAGGTTGGCCTACAGGGGGAAGCACCGGGGAGCTGTTTTTT.

The genes are TRBV11-2 and TRBJ1-4; 7 nucleotides agree with TRBD1. CDR3 length: 19 residues. Germline V gives CDR1 SGHAT, CDR2 FQNNGV. The junction had 14 bases not matched to a gene; V was cut back by 1 base and J by 3 bases. CDR3 bases: TGTGCCAGCAGCTTAGGACGCTTAACAGGGGTCGGATCTAATGAAAAACTGTTTTTT. Its translation: CASSLGRLTGVGSNEKLFF.

The V call is TRBV18, the J call TRBJ1-2; 8 bases are shared with TRBD1. V lost 3 bases to trimming and J lost 3 bases; unmatched junction nucleotides: 9. Germline CDR1 and CDR2: KGHSH and LQKENI. This CDR3 region has 16 residues. DNA of the CDR3: TGTGCCAGCTCACCTGGCAGGGGGCGCGTGGACTATGGCTACACCTTC. It translates to CASSPGRGRVDYGYTF. The full variable domain, completed using reference TRBV18 and TRBJ1-2, is NAGVMQNPRHLVRRRGQEARLRCSPMKGHSHVYWYRQLPEEGLKFMVYLQKENIIDESGMPKERFSAEFPKEGPSILRIQQVVRGDSAAYFCASSPGRGRVDYGYTFGSGTRLTVV.

The rearrangement uses TRBV19 and TRBJ1-5, with TRBD1 identical over 9 bases. Germline trimming cut 6 bases from V and 0 bases from J; bases unmatched to any gene: 12. Germline V gene data show CDR1 as LNHDA and CDR2 as SQIVND (reference sequence). This CDR3 contains 18 residues. Here the CDR3 reads CASSSRFGQGNSNQPQHF. CDR3 DNA sequence: TGTGCCAGTAGCTCCCGGTTTGGACAGGGGAATAGCAATCAGCCCCAGCATTTT.

The chain is built from TRBV5-1 and TRBJ1-4, with D perhaps matching TRBD1 (5 bases). The V and J ends lost 4 bases and 6 bases respectively, with 13 bases between them. Germline CDR1 SGHRS, CDR2 YFSETQ. CDR3 length equals 14 residues. The CDR3 DNA reads TGCGCCAGCAGCCTAGAACGGGGGGATGAAAAACTGTTTTTT. As protein: CASSLERGDEKLFF.

The genes are TRBV6-6 and TRBJ1-3; D is ambiguous. CDR1 is MNHNY and CDR2 is SVGAGI in the germline V gene (reference sequence). This CDR3 contains 15 residues. Trimming removed 5 bases from V and 0 bases from J, with 11 bases in between. CDR3 coding DNA: TGTGCCAGCAGTCTCGCAGGTGGCTCTGGAAACACCATATATTTT. This translates into CASSLAGGSGNTIYF.

The rearrangement uses TRBV5-1 and TRBJ1-2, with 12 bases fitting TRBD1. Germline loops: CDR1 SGHRS, CDR2 YFSETQ. The CDR3 covers 16 residues. The ends lost 2 bases at V and 8 bases at J; junction bases unmatched: 10. The CDR3 sequence is CASSFSGTGGAGGYTF. The CDR3 DNA is TGCGCCAGCAGCTTCTCCGGGACAGGGGGCGCGGGAGGCTACACCTTC.

V and J are TRBV19 and TRBJ1-1, with D possibly matching TRBD1 (6 bases). This CDR3 comprises 14 residues. Trimming shortened V by 5 bases and J by 3 bases, and 13 bases separated the two germline ends. Germline-derived CDR1 and CDR2 are LNHDA and SQIVND (reference sequence). The CDR3 sequence is CASSARRGDTEAFF. In DNA form, the CDR3 reads TGTGCCAGTAGTGCTCGCAGGGGAGACACTGAAGCTTTCTTT. Full variable domain (missing parts from reference TRBV19 and TRBJ1-1): DGGITQSPKYLFRKEGQNVTLSCEQNLNHDAMYWYRQDPGQGLRLIYYSQIVNDFQKGDIAEGYSVSREKKESFPLTVTSAQKNPTAFYLCASSARRGDTEAFFGQGTRLTVV.

V usage is TRBV5-6 and J usage is TRBJ2-1; 7 bases map to TRBD2. This CDR3 is built from 14 residues. Trimming at V came to 1 base and at J to 7 bases, leaving 5 bases not matched to a gene. From germline, CDR1 is SGHDT and CDR2 YYEEEE. The CDR3 reads CASSLYRGGNEQFF. CDR3 coding DNA: TGTGCCAGCAGCTTGTATCGGGGAGGGAATGAGCAGTTCTTC.

This clone showed up just once. Sequence at one end of the junction differs from germline and may be a read error. The rearrangement uses TRBV9 and TRBJ1-1; D unresolved. Per germline, CDR1 SGDLS and CDR2 YYNGEE. This CDR3 contains 15 residues. The CDR3 here is CASSTSTRRNAEAFF. DNA for the CDR3: TGTGCCAGCAGCACGAGCACCAGGAGGAACGCTGAAGCTTTCTTT.

The CDR3, as DNA: TGTGCCAGCTCACCACTAGGAGCTGACACCGGGGAGCTGTTTTTT. Translated, it gives CASSPLGADTGELFF. The rearrangement uses TRBV18 and TRBJ2-2; D is uncertain. In germline, CDR1 is KGHSH, CDR2 LQKENI. Trimming cost V 1 base and J 3 bases, with 9 bases left between them. CDR3 length equals 15 residues.

J is TRBJ2-1 and V is TRBV19; 9 nucleotides align to TRBD2. Germline V lookup: CDR1 LNHDA, CDR2 SQIVND (reference sequence). Unmatched junction bases numbered 12, after V lost 5 bases and J lost 7 bases. This CDR3 comprises 16 residues. This CDR3 reads CASSLLAGSAGNEQFF. The CDR3 nucleotides are TGTGCCAGTAGTTTACTAGCGGGTAGTGCGGGGAATGAGCAGTTCTTC. The whole variable domain, remainder taken from reference TRBV19 and TRBJ2-1, is DGGITQSPKYLFRKEGQNVTLSCEQNLNHDAMYWYRQDPGQGLRLIYYSQIVNDFQKGDIAEGYSVSREKKESFPLTVTSAQKNPTAFYLCASSLLAGSAGNEQFFGPGTRLTVL.

This clone was counted a few times. The J gene is TRBJ2-3, the V gene TRBV28; TRBD2 is a possible D gene (5 bases). The V end lost 2 bases, the J end lost 1 base, and 13 bases lay between the germline ends. There are 16 residues in the CDR3. Germline CDR1 MDHEN, CDR2 SYDVKM. The CDR3 coding sequence is TGTGCCAGCAGTTTAGGACGTAGGCGGGGCACAGATACGCAGTATTTT. Protein: CASSLGRRRGTDTQYF.

The V and J genes are TRBV15 and TRBJ1-1; D is ambiguous. CDR1 and CDR2 from the germline V gene are LNHNV and YYDKDF (reference sequence). This CDR3 has 11 amino acids. V lost 3 bases, J lost 7 bases, and 6 bases lay in between. In nucleotides, the CDR3 is TGTGCCACCAGCAGGGGCCTTGAAGCTTTCTTT. Amino acid sequence: CATSRGLEAFF.

The chain has TRBV30 and TRBJ2-7; TRBD1 aligns across 8 bases. CDR1 and CDR2 (germline): GTSNPN, SVGIG (reference sequence). The CDR3 covers 15 residues. J lost 6 bases, V lost 4 bases, and 14 bases had no gene match. The DNA of the CDR3 is TGTGCCTGGACGTCCGGACAGGGACAACACGCCGAGCAGTACTTC. It translates to CAWTSGQGQHAEQYF.

This chain joins TRBV6-5 and TRBJ1-4, with D perhaps matching TRBD1 (6 bases). V dropped 6 bases and J dropped 5 bases, with 13 bases sitting between them. Germline V gene data show CDR1 as MNHEY and CDR2 as SVGAGI. The CDR3 spans 14 residues. Written as DNA, the CDR3 is TGTGCCAGCAGCCCCGGGGGGCAGAATGAAAAACTGTTTTTT. Protein product: CASSPGGQNEKLFF.

The V call is TRBV2, the J call TRBJ1-6; the match to TRBD1 covers 10 bases. CDR1 and CDR2 (germline): SNHLY, FYNNEI. With V trimmed by 6 bases and J by 7 bases, 6 bases remained unmatched. The CDR3 consists of 15 residues. The CDR3 DNA is TGTGCCAGCAGAGAGACAGGGGGCAAAAATTCACCCCTCCACTTT. This gives the protein CASRETGGKNSPLHF.

For this clone: Other DNA sequences in the sample encode the same CDR3. The CDR3 DNA reads as TGTGCCACCAGCAGAGATCGGTCCTACGAGCAGTACTTC. It translates to CATSRDRSYEQYF. The chain recombines TRBV15 with TRBJ2-7; D call uncertain. Germline V gives CDR1 LNHNV, CDR2 YYDKDF (reference sequence). Trimming cost V 0 bases and J 1 base, with 4 bases left between them. The CDR3 loop spans 13 amino acids.

The chain employs TRBV2 and TRBJ1-5, with 8 bases that match TRBD1. Looked up from germline, CDR1 is SNHLY and CDR2 is FYNNEI. J gave up 9 bases and V 7 bases, and 5 bases lay outside the gene matches. The CDR3 consists of 12 residues. DNA for the CDR3: TGTGCCAGCACCCAGGGGGCAAGGCCCCAGCATTTT. This sequence encodes CASTQGARPQHF.

The V call is TRBV4-1, the J call TRBJ2-7; 8 bases fit TRBD1. The CDR3 sequence is 16 residues long. The junction had 12 bases not matched to a gene; V was cut back by 4 bases and J by 4 bases. Per the germline V gene, CDR1 is MGHRA and CDR2 is YSYEKL. The CDR3 nucleotides read TGCGCCAGCAGCCTATTCTTCGCCGGACAGGGTTACGAGCAGTACTTC. Translated: CASSLFFAGQGYEQYF.

The J gene is TRBJ1-5, the V gene TRBV19; TRBD1 matches 7 bases. The CDR3 consists of 13 residues. Germline CDR1 and CDR2: LNHDA and SQIVND (reference sequence). The ends lost 7 bases at V and 3 bases at J; junction bases unmatched: 3. CDR3 nucleotides: TGTGCCAGTACGGGACAGTACAATCAGCCCCAGCATTTT. It translates to CASTGQYNQPQHF.

The chain employs TRBV4-1 and TRBJ2-5; the D is unclear. V lost 2 bases and J 5 bases, leaving 15 bases between the germline ends. Germline CDR1 MGHRA, CDR2 YSYEKL. The CDR3 has 15 amino acids. CDR3 DNA sequence: TGCGCCAGCAGCCAATACCCTGGCCCCGGGGAGACCCAGTACTTC. Residues: CASSQYPGPGETQYF.

The genes are TRBV3-1 (or the pseudogene TRBV3-2) and TRBJ2-3; a possible D gene is TRBD2 (7 bases). CDR3 length: 17 residues. The V gene lost 0 bases and the J gene lost 3 bases, with 16 bases spanning the gap. Germline values: CDR1 LGHDT, CDR2 YNNKEL (reference sequence). This CDR3 is CASSQDPRGGITDTQYF. The DNA of the CDR3 is TGTGCCAGCAGCCAAGATCCCCGCGGGGGCATTACAGATACGCAGTATTTT.

This chain links TRBV30 with TRBJ1-4; 9 nucleotides agree with TRBD1. The CDR3 is 15 residues long. V lost 3 bases to trimming and J lost 8 bases; unmatched junction nucleotides: 10. From germline, CDR1 is GTSNPN and CDR2 SVGIG (reference sequence). This CDR3 reads CAWSPGQGGYEKLFF. CDR3 DNA: TGTGCCTGGAGCCCGGGACAGGGAGGTTACGAAAAACTGTTTTTT.

V is TRBV28 and J is TRBJ1-1; maybe TRBD1 (5 bases). From germline, CDR1 is MDHEN and CDR2 SYDVKM. CDR3 size: 15 residues. The V end was cut by 1 base, the J end by 5 bases, with 14 bases between. CDR3 DNA sequence: TGTGCCAGCAGTTTATTCGGGGGTGAGGGAACTGAAGCTTTCTTT. Protein product: CASSLFGGEGTEAFF. Looking up the rest from reference TRBV28 and TRBJ1-1 gives the full variable domain: DVKVTQSSRYLVKRTGEKVFLECVQDMDHENMFWYRQDPGLGLRLIYFSYDVKMKEKGDIPEGYSVSREKKERFSLILESASTNQTSMYLCASSLFGGEGTEAFFGQGTRLTVV.